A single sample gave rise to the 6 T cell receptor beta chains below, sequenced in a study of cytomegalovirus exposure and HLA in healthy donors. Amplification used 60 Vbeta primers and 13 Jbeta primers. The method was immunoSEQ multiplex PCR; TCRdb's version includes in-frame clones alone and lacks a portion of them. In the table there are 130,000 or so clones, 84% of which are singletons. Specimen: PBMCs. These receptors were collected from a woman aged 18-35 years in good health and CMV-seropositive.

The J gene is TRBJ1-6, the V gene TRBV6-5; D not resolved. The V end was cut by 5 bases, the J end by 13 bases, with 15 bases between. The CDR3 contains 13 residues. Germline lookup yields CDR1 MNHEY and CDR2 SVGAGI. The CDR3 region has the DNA TGTGCCAGCAGTGGTTACACGTCTGGTCCCCTCCACTTT. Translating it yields CASSGYTSGPLHF.

The CDR3 here is CSVGIGTGSGNTIYF. The CDR3 nucleotides read TGCAGCGTTGGAATCGGGACAGGGTCTGGAAACACCATATATTTT. The chain combines TRBV29-1 with TRBJ1-3, with 9 bases fitting TRBD1. This CDR3 spans 15 amino acids. V lost 4 bases, J lost 1 base, and 5 bases stayed unmatched. Germline CDR1 and CDR2: SQVTM and ANQGSEA.

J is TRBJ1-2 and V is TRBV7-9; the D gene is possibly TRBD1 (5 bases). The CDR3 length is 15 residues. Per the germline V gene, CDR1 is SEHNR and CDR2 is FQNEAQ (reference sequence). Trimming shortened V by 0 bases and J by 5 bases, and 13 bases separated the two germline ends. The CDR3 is CASSLALGGDYGYTF. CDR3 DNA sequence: TGTGCCAGCAGCTTAGCGCTCGGAGGGGATTATGGCTACACCTTC.

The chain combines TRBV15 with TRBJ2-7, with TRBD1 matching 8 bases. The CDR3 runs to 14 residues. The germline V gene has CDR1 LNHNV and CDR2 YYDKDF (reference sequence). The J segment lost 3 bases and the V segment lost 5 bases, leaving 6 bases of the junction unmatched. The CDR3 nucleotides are TGTGCCACCAGCTCACGGGACAGGAGCTACGAGCAGTACTTC. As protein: CATSSRDRSYEQYF.

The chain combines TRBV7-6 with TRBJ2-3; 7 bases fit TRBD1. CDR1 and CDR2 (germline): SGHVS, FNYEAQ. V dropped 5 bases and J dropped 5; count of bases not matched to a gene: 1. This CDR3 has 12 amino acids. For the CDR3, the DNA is TGTGCCAGCAGCCCAGGGGGAGATACGCAGTATTTT. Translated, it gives CASSPGGDTQYF.

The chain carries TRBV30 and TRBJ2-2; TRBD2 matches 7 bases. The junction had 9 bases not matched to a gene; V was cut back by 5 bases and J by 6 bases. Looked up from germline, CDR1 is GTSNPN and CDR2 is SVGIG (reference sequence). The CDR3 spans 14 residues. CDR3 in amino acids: CAWGRGPGSGELFF. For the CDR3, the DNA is TGTGCCTGGGGGAGGGGCCCGGGTTCCGGGGAGCTGTTTTTT.